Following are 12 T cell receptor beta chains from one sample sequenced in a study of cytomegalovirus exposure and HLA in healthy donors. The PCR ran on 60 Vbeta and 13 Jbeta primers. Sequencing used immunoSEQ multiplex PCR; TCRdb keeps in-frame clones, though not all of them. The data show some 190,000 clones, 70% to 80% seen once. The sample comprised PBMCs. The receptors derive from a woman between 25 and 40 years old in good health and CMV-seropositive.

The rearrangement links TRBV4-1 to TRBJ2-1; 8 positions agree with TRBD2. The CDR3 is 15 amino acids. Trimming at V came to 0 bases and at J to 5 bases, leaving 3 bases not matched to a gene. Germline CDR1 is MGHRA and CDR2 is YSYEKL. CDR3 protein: CASSQDSGGDNEQFF. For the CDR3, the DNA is TGCGCCAGCAGCCAAGATTCGGGGGGGGACAATGAGCAGTTCTTC.

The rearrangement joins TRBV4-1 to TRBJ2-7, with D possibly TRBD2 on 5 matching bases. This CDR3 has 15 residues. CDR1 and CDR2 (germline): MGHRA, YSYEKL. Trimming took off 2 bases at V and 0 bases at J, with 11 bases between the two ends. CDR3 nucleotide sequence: TGCGCCAGCAGCCAATCTAACGGGGACTCCTACGAGCAGTACTTC. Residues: CASSQSNGDSYEQYF.

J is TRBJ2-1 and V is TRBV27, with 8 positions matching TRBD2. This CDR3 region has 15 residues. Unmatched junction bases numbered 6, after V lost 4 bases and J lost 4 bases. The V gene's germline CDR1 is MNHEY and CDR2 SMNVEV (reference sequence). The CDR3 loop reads CASSSARGAYNEQFF. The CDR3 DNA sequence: TGTGCCAGCAGTTCAGCGCGGGGGGCTTACAATGAGCAGTTCTTC.

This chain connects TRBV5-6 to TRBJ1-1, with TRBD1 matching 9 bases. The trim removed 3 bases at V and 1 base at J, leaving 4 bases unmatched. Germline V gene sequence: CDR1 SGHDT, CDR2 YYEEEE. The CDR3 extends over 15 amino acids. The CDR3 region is CASSWGGQGNTEAFF. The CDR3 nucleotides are TGTGCCAGCAGCTGGGGGGGACAGGGGAACACTGAAGCTTTCTTT.

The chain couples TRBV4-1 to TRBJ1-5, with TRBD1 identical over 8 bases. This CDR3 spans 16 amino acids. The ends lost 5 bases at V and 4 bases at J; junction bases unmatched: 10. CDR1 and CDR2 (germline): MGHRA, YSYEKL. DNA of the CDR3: TGCGCCAGCAGCAGGGGAGGACAGGGAAGAAATCAGCCCCAGCATTTT. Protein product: CASSRGGQGRNQPQHF.

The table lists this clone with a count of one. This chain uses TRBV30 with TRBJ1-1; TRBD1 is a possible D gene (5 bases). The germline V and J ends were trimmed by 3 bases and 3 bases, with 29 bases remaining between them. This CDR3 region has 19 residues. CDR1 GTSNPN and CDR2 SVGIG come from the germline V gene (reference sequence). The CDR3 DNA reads TGTGCCTGGAGCCCTCCTTTGCCGGGGCGCGGGCCGGGGGACACTGAAGCTTTCTTT. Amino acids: CAWSPPLPGRGPGDTEAFF.

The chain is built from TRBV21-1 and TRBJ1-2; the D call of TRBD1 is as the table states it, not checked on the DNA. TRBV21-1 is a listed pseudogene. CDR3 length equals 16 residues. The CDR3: CASKGGTGNYLYGYTF. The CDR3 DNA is TGTGCCAGCAAGGGAGGGACAGGGAATTATCTCTATGGCTACACCTTC.

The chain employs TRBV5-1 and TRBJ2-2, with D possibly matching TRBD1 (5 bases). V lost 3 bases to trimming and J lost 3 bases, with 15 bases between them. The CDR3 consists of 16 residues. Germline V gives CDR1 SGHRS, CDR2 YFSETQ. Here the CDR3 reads CASSSARRGDTGELFF. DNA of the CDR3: TGCGCCAGCAGCTCCGCCCGTAGGGGCGACACCGGGGAGCTGTTTTTT. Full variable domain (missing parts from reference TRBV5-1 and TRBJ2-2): KAGVTQTPRYLIKTRGQQVTLSCSPISGHRSVSWYQQTPGQGLQFLFEYFSETQRNKGNFPGRFSGRQFSNSRSEMNVSTLELGDSALYLCASSSARRGDTGELFFGEGSRLTVL.

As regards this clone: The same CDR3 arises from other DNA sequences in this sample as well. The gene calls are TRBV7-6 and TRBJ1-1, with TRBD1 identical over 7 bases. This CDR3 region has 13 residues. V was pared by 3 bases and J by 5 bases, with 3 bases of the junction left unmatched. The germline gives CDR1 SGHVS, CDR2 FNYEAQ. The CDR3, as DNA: TGTGCCAGCAGCTTGACAGGGAGGACTGAAGCTTTCTTT. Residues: CASSLTGRTEAFF. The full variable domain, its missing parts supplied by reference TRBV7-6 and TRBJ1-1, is GAGVSQSPRYKVTKRGQDVALRCDPISGHVSLYWYRQALGQGPEFLTYFNYEAQQDKSGLPNDRFSAERPEGSISTLTIQRTEQRDSAMYRCASSLTGRTEAFFGQGTRLTVV.

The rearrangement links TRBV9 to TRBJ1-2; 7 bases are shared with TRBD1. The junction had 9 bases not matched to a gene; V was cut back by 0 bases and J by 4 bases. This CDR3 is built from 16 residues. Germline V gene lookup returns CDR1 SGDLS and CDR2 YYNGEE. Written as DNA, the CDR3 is TGTGCCAGCAGCGTAGGCCAGGGGGATTCATCCTATGGCTACACCTTC. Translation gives CASSVGQGDSSYGYTF. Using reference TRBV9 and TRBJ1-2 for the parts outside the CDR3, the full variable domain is DSGVTQTPKHLITATGQRVTLRCSPRSGDLSVYWYQQSLDQGLQFLIQYYNGEERAKGNILERFSAQQFPDLHSELNLSSLELGDSALYFCASSVGQGDSSYGYTFGSGTRLTVV.

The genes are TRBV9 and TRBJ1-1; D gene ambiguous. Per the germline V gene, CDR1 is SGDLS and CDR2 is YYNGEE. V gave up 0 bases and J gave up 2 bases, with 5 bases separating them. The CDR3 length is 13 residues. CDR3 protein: CASSVGSNTEAFF. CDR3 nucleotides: TGTGCCAGCAGCGTAGGGAGCAACACTGAAGCTTTCTTT.

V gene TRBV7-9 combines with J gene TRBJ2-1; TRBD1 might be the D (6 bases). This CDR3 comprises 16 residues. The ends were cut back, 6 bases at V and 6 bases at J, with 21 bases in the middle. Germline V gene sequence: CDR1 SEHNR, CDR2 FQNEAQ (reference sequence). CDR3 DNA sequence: TGTGCCAGCAGTTCGGACAGTCGGGCTCCCTTCAATGAGCAGTTCTTC. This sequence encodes CASSSDSRAPFNEQFF.